This TCR beta chain was captured in a study of blood T cells in healthy people across ages (dated by TCRdb to 2014 to 2015). With respect to the entire study: In model experiments, template switching captured about one uniquely barcoded TCR beta cDNA molecule for every two T cells. Using deep sequencing normalized with unique cDNA molecular identifiers, the study measured how TCR beta repertoire diversity changes with age. Donors were grouped into four age groups: young (average about 15 years), middle-aged (around 39), aged (about 60) and long-lived (approximately 82). Using the same blood draw, the study looked at two additional independent replicas of 1 million unique cDNA reads for two donors, one aged 18 to 29 and the other aged 80 or older. To avoid experimental bias, donors of different ages were randomly spread across the sequencing lanes. Summary of the overall study and its limitations: As age increased, observed TCR beta diversity per million T cells dropped in a roughly linear way, and a significant reduction was already evident by age 40. Because profiling used bulk unsorted PBMCs, naive and antigen-experienced compartments could not be compared conclusively. Estimates of total diversity based on one million sequenced T cells were considered lower bounds and underestimates. Compared with the aged group, the long-lived group had more naive CD4+ T cells, fewer expanded clones and increased TCR diversity, a pattern suggesting age selection. The CMV infection status of donors was not known, potentially confounding age-related changes in expanded clonotypes. Observed TCR beta diversity correlated strongly with the percentage of naive T cells measured by flow cytometry.

Libraries were built with 5' RACE. TCRdb names Illumina HiSeq 2500 as the instrument used. A second roughly 7 to 12 cycle PCR used a sample-barcoded 5' primer and a J-beta primer mix. Each TCR beta cDNA molecule received a unique molecular identifier from a template-switch 5' adaptor carrying 12 random nucleotides. At least 2.5 million CDR3-containing paired-end reads were obtained from each sample. First-strand cDNA synthesis was performed from all RNA using the Mint cDNA synthesis kit, with priming by a TRBC-specific oligonucleotide. After uracil-DNA glycosylase treatment, a first 18-cycle PCR used universal primers M1SS and BC2_uni_R on all cDNA. Turning to the authors' computational methods: Normalization of each sample was performed by random selection of 1 million high-quality reads, each carrying a distinct molecular identifier. Reads sharing molecular identifiers were discarded rather than binned into consensus sequences. MiTCR, with a Q25 quality threshold and the strictest error-elimination algorithm, was used for CDR3 identification, clonotype clustering and error correction. Lower-bound total TCR beta diversity was estimated with a nonparametric unseen species model using Euler transformation. TCRdb reanalyzed the raw reads on its own, using fastp at Q25 for trimming and MiXCR for clone calling, and kept in-frame beta chains. For every CDR3 protein sequence, its rows merge into one entry that carries the most common genes and DNA. V and J calls and clone size were set by TCRdb, not the authors. The sample yields roughly 720,000 distinct CDR3 sequences; 40% to 65% were counted once. The top ten clonotypes cover about 38% of the sample.

Concerning this clonotype: Its antigen is currently not known. No quality values exist for individual bases; no much larger clone is one base distant.

The donors were some 36 Caucasian individuals from Russia, aged about 6 to 95 years, who were systemically healthy. Each donor gave 8 to 10 milliliters of peripheral blood, collected into EDTA-treated Vacutainer tubes. Ficoll-Paque density-gradient centrifugation was used to isolate PBMCs, with at least 6.5 million per sample. Total RNA was extracted from PBMCs with Trizol reagent, with at least 5 micrograms obtained per sample. For every donor, flow cytometry on a PBMC aliquot measured the percentage of naive CD45RAhigh/CD27high T cells. Germline trimming: 3 bases from V, 4 bases from J; junction bases outside gene matches: 8. The germline V gene sets CDR1 to SGHRS and CDR2 to YFSETQ. The CDR3 measures 17 amino acids from cysteine to phenylalanine. The entry retains the CDR3 DNA only, 51 bases that are in frame from base 1.

The chain is encoded by TRBV5-1 joined to TRBJ2-5, and TRBD2 matches 14 of the central bases. This sequence originates from a man at least 80 years old in good health. The material sequenced was blood. The CDR3 reads as follows: CASSSGLAGVQSETQYF. The DNA sequence follows: TGCGCCAGCAGCTCGGGACTAGCGGGAGTACAGTCAGAGACCCAGTACTTC.